This T cell receptor beta chain was recorded in a study of blood T cell repertoires in COVID-19 (dated by TCRdb to about 2020). Study-level background: Samples from collaborators originated in the United States, Italy and Spain and spanned both the acute and convalescent phases of COVID-19. The material from the prospective study consisted of cDNA or gDNA derived from T cells, B-cell-depleted T cells, or PBMCs. The repertoires were released in a freely available public database intended as a resource for research on the immune response to SARS-CoV-2. Deeply sampled blood TCRbeta repertoires from subjects exposed to, actively infected with, or recovered from COVID-19 were included in the dataset. The sample metadata nearly always contained a de-identified subject ID, COVID-19 status, age in years and sex. Samples came from the ongoing ImmuneRACE study (first 160 participants) plus 1,254 subjects from 6 global collaborators. Where available, HLA class I and class II types were obtained from metadata supplied by the sample provider rather than from assay-based typing. The investigation overall reported the following: The amount of clinical and demographic metadata varied by source and participant and was provided uncurated.

The collaborating institutions used their own protocols to collect whole blood in K2EDTA tubes. For TCRbeta analysis, collaborators shipped samples as frozen whole blood, isolated PBMCs, or DNA extracted from either of those sample types. The immunoSEQ Assay, a bias-controlled multiplex PCR, was used to amplify TCRbeta CDR3 regions from genomic DNA. On the authors' methods: Nucleated cell counts per sample were estimated from amplification of reference gene primers within the assay. To quantify the absolute abundance of each unique TCRbeta CDR3 rearrangement, sequence reads were collapsed and filtered. For each sample, productive Simpson clonality was calculated by taking the square root of Simpson's diversity index across productive rearrangements. This immuneACCESS table, as held by TCRdb, lists in-frame sequences with V and J called but not all clones. Of the missing ones, under half trace to an unresolved V gene in checked studies; the others have no known cause. D and trimming were read from the DNA, whereas the V and J calls and clone size are those reported in that table. The sample table contains roughly 150,000 clones; only one count was recorded for more than 80% of them. In total, the top ten clones hold around 15% of the sample.

A note on this clone: Its antigen remains unidentified. No per-base quality is available; no much larger clone lies one base away.

V gives up 2 bases and J gives up 1 base, and the segment between their germline ends measures 16 bases. There are 16 amino acids in the CDR3, from cysteine to phenylalanine inclusive. Solely the CDR3 DNA is kept, with 48 bases framed from the first base. The germline V gene encodes CDR1 SGHTS and CDR2 YDEGEE. The source material was peripheral blood. The origin of this receptor is a woman aged 40 to 50 with acute or convalescent COVID-19. The chain uses TRBV5-8 and TRBJ2-7; the D gene identity is not certain. The CDR3 region has the sequence CASSFFAGHQSYEQYF. At the DNA level, the sequence is TGTGCCAGCAGCTTTTTTGCAGGTCACCAGTCCTACGAGCAGTACTTC.